This T cell receptor (beta chain) was captured by sequencing in a study of blood T cell repertoires in COVID-19. Study at large: Material from acute and convalescent COVID-19 was sourced from the United States, Italy and Spain. In each case, the material was cDNA or gDNA derived from T cells, B-cell-depleted T cells, or PBMCs.

Losses at the gene ends were 6 bases for V and 8 bases for J; bases not matched to a gene: 3. In germline, CDR1 is SNHLY, CDR2 FYNNEI. The CDR3 covers 13 residues. Some clones are missing from TCRdb's copy, which holds only in-frame ones; the method was immunoSEQ multiplex PCR. The data contain 300,000 to 450,000 clones, roughly 80% of them singletons. The source is a human donor with acute or convalescent COVID-19. The donor label of this sample is uncertain. The chain is built from TRBV2 and TRBJ1-4, with 10 bases matching TRBD1. Material: peripheral blood. CDR3 residues: CASSRDRGEKLFF. The CDR3 nucleotides are TGTGCCAGCAGCCGGGACAGGGGCGAAAAACTGTTTTTT.